One sample yielded the 9 T cell receptor beta chains listed below, sequenced in a study of post-analysis software for immune sequencing data. cDNA libraries for TCR beta contained unique molecular identifiers. Via MiXCR, TCRdb re-called the PCR reads, giving one row per CDR3 protein. This table has over 150,000 distinct CDR3 sequences, around 34% appearing once. Sequences were derived from blood, sampled after autologous hematopoietic stem cell transplantation. Receptors originate from a girl aged 10 to 17 with multiple sclerosis.

This clonotype has just a few counts. This chain uses TRBV5-1 with TRBJ2-1; TRBD1 agrees at 10 bases. Per germline, CDR1 SGHRS and CDR2 YFSETQ. The CDR3 is 16 amino acids. The J segment lost 9 bases and the V segment lost 2 bases, leaving 11 bases of the junction unmatched. CDR3 in amino acids: CASSLPSGTGESEQFF. CDR3 coding DNA: TGCGCCAGCAGCTTACCCTCCGGGACAGGGGAGTCTGAGCAGTTCTTC.

The chain couples TRBV4-2 to TRBJ2-1; 9 nucleotides line up with TRBD2. Germline lookup yields CDR1 LGHNA and CDR2 YNFKEQ. After removal of 1 base from V and 5 bases from J, the junction contained 3 bases not matched to a gene. This CDR3 comprises 15 residues. The CDR3 spells CASSQGVAGDNEQFF. CDR3 DNA sequence: TGTGCCAGCAGCCAAGGGGTAGCGGGAGACAATGAGCAGTTCTTC.

The CDR3 DNA reads as TGTGCCAGCAGTTTTGCGGGACAGATGTCCTCTGGGGCCAACGTCCTGACTTTC. Protein product: CASSFAGQMSSGANVLTF. J is TRBJ2-6 and V is TRBV28; D might be TRBD1 (7 bases). The V gene lost 3 bases and the J gene lost 0 bases, with 15 bases spanning the gap. Germline values: CDR1 MDHEN, CDR2 SYDVKM. The CDR3 contains 18 residues.

The CDR3 loop reads CSATPLDRANEQFF. Here the CDR3 DNA reads TGCAGTGCTACACCGTTGGACAGGGCCAATGAGCAGTTCTTC. The chain employs TRBV20-1 and TRBJ2-1; 8 bases map to TRBD1. The CDR3 is 14 residues long. Germline CDR1 reads DFQATT; CDR2 reads SNEGSKA (reference sequence). The V gene end was trimmed by 4 bases and the J gene end by 6 bases; junction bases not matched to a gene: 8.

The chain carries TRBV20-1 and TRBJ1-4; the D gene is possibly TRBD1 (6 bases). CDR3 length: 12 amino acids. Germline CDR1 reads DFQATT; CDR2 reads SNEGSKA (reference sequence). V lost 3 bases and J lost 12, with 14 bases in between. The CDR3 region is CSASPSGGQLFF. As DNA, the CDR3 is TGCAGTGCTAGCCCCTCCGGGGGGCAACTGTTTTTT.

V and J are TRBV15 and TRBJ2-3; 7 positions match TRBD2. Trimming cost V 5 bases and J 2 bases; bases outside gene matches: 4. In germline, CDR1 is LNHNV, CDR2 YYDKDF (reference sequence). This CDR3 has 14 amino acids. CDR3 in amino acids: CATSGWDYTDTQYF. The DNA for the CDR3 is TGTGCCACCAGCGGTTGGGACTACACAGATACGCAGTATTTT.

J is TRBJ2-1 and V is TRBV12-3 or TRBV12-4; D might be TRBD2 (5 bases). The end of the DNA aligns better with TRBJ2-7, so the J call may be wrong. The CDR3 totals 14 residues. The DNA for the CDR3 is TGTGCCAGCAGTTTAGGACTATTTTACAATGAGCAGTACTTC. Encoded protein: CASSLGLFYNEQYF.

This clonotype showed up many times. The rearrangement uses TRBV10-3 and TRBJ2-3, with D tentatively TRBD2 (5 bases). The CDR3 runs 13 residues. Germline V lookup: CDR1 ENHRY, CDR2 SYGVKD. The ends were cut back, 5 bases at V and 0 bases at J, with 6 bases in the middle. This CDR3 reads CAISRTSTDTQYF. DNA of the CDR3: TGTGCCATCAGTAGGACTAGCACAGATACGCAGTATTTT.

This clonotype has ten or more counts. The genes are TRBV7-2 and TRBJ2-7, with TRBD1 matching over 7 bases. With 4 bases clipped from V and 6 bases from J, the junction kept 12 bases outside the gene matches. Germline CDR1 is SGHTA and CDR2 is FQGNSA. This CDR3 has 15 residues. CDR3 coding DNA: TGTGCCAGCAGCTCGAATCGGATAACAGGGGCCGAGCAGTACTTC. The encoded protein is CASSSNRITGAEQYF.